This TCR beta chain was profiled in a study of T cells in Graves' hyperthyroidism and ophthalmopathy. Study-wide points: Ophthalmopathy, as predicted by the model, came a median 6.5 months after the prediction.

From RNA transcripts, TCR beta CDR3 regions were amplified. Researchers ran a first-round RT-PCR on the TCR CDR3 using the HTBI primer set. Each CDR3 protein is one row after TCRdb ran MiXCR on the multiplex PCR reads. The data contain under 300,000 distinct CDR3 sequences, roughly 15% of them singletons. Pregnant or lactating patients were excluded, as were those with uncontrolled infection or other autoimmune disease. This blood was taken when hyperthyroidism was first diagnosed, before any ophthalmopathy symptoms existed. This clonotype was found once. Its antigen remains unknown. The germline gives CDR1 SNHLY, CDR2 FYNNEI. V lost 4 bases and J lost 4, with 15 bases in between. This CDR3 comprises 15 residues.

The J gene is TRBJ2-3, the V gene TRBV2; weak D call: TRBD1 (6 bases). This clonotype was obtained from a woman between 45 and 65 years old with Graves' hyperthyroidism that later progressed to Graves' ophthalmopathy. Sequenced input: blood. The DNA of the CDR3 is TGTGCCAGCAGTGTACAGGGATCTAAAGCAGATACGCAGTATTTT. It yields the protein CASSVQGSKADTQYF.